This T cell receptor (beta chain) emerged from a study of blood T cell repertoires in COVID-19. The ends lost 5 bases at V and 0 bases at J; junction bases unmatched: 3. Per germline, CDR1 SNHLY and CDR2 FYNNEI. The CDR3 is made up of 15 amino acids. Participants' own reports of clinical history determined their cohort assignment. Some clones are missing from TCRdb's copy, which holds only in-frame ones; the method was immunoSEQ multiplex PCR. The table shows fewer than 350,000 clones, with 87% occurring only once. The receptor comes from a woman in her thirties or forties who had recovered from COVID-19. The genes are TRBV2 and TRBJ2-2, with 7 bases aligning to TRBD2. Sequencing was performed on PBMCs or T cells enriched from blood (not recorded which). As DNA, the CDR3 is TGTGCCAGCAGTTTCAGCGGGGCGAACACCGGGGAGCTGTTTTTT. It yields the protein CASSFSGANTGELFF.